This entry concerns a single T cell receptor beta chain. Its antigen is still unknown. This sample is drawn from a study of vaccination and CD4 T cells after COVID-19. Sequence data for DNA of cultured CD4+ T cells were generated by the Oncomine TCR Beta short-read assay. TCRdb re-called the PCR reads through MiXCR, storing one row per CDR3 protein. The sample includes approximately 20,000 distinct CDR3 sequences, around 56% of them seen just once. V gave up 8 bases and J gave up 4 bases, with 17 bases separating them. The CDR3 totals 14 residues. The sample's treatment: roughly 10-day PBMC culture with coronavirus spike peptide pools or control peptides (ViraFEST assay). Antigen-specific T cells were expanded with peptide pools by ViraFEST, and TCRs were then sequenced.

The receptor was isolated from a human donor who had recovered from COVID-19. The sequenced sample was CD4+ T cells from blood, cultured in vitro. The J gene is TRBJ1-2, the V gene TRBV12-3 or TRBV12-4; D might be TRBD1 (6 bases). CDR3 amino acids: CASGTPAGGYGYTF. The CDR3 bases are TGTGCCAGCGGGACACCTGCCGGGGGCTATGGCTACACCTTC.